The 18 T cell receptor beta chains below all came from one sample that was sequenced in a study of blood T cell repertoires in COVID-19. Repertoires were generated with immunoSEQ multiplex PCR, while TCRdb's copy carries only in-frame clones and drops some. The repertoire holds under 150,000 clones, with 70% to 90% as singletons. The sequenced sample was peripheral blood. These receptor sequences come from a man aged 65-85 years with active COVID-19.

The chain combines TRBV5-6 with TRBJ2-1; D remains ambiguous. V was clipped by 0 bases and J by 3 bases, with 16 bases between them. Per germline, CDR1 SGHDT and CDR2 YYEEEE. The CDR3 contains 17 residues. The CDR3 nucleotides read TGTGCCAGCAGCTTGGCCTTTTCCCTCGGGTACTACAATGAGCAGTTCTTC. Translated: CASSLAFSLGYYNEQFF.

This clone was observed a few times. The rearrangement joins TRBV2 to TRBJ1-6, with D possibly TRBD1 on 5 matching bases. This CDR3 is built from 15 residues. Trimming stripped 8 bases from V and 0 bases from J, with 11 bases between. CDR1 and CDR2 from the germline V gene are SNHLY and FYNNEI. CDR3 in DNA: TGTGCCAGCGCGGCTACAGGCTCCTATAATTCACCCCTCCACTTT. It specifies CASAATGSYNSPLHF.

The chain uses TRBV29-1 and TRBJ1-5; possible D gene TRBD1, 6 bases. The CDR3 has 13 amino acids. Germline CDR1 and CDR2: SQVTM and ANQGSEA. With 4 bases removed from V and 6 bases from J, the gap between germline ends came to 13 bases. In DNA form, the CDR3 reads TGCAGCGTTGTCAGGGGAGACGGTCAGCCCCAGCATTTT. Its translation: CSVVRGDGQPQHF.

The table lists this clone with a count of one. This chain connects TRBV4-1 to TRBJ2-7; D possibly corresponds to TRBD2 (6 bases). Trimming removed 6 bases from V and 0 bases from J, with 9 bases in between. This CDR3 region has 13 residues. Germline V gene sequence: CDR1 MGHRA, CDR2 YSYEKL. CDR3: CASRSGFSYEQYF. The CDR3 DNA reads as TGCGCCAGCAGAAGCGGGTTCTCCTACGAGCAGTACTTC.

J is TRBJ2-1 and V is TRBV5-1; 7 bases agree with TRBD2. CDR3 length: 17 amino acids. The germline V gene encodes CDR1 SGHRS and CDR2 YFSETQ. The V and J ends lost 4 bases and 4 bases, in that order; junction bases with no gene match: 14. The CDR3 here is CASSPSSGIKVYNEQFF. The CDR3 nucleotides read TGCGCCAGCAGCCCCTCAAGCGGGATAAAAGTATACAATGAGCAGTTCTTC.

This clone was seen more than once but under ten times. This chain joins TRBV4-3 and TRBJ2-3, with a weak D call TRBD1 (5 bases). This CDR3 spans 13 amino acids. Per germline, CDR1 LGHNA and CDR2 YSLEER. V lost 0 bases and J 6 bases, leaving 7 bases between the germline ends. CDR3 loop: CASSQEKGDTQYF. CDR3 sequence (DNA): TGCGCCAGCAGCCAAGAGAAGGGGGATACGCAGTATTTT.

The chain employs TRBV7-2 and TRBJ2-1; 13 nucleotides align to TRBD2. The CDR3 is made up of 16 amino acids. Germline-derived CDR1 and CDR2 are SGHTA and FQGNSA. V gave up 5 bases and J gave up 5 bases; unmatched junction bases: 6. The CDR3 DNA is TGTGCCAGCAGCAGATCAGGGACTAGCGGGGACAATGAGCAGTTCTTC. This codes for CASSRSGTSGDNEQFF.

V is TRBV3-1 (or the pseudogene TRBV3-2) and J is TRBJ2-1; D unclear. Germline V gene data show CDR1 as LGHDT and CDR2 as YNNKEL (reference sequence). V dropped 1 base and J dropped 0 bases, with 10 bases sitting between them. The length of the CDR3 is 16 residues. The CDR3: CASSQGARTSYNEQFF. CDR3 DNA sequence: TGTGCCAGCAGCCAAGGAGCAAGAACCTCCTACAATGAGCAGTTCTTC.

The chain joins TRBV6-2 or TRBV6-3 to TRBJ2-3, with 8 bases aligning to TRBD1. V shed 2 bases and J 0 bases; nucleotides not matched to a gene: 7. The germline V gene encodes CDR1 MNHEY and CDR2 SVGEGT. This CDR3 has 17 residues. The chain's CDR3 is CASSYTGTGLSTDTQYF. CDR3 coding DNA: TGTGCCAGCAGTTACACGGGGACAGGCCTTAGCACAGATACGCAGTATTTT.

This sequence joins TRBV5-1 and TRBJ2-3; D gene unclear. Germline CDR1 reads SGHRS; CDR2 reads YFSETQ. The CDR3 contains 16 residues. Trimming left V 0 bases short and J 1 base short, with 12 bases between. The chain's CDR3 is CASSLDILPGTDTQYF. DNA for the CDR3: TGCGCCAGCAGCTTGGACATACTACCTGGCACAGATACGCAGTATTTT.

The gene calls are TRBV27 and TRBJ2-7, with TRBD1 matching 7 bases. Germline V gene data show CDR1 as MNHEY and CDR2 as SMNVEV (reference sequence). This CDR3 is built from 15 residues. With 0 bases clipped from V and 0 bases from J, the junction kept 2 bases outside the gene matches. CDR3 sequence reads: CASSLSGTASYEQYF. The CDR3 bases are TGTGCCAGCAGTTTATCCGGGACAGCCTCCTACGAGCAGTACTTC.

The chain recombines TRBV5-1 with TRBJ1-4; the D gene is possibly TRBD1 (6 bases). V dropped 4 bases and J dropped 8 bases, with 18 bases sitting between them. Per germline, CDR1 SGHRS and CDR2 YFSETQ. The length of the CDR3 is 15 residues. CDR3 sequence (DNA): TGCGCCAGCAGCACCCTGGACAGCTCCCCGGAAAAACTGTTTTTT. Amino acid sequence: CASSTLDSSPEKLFF.

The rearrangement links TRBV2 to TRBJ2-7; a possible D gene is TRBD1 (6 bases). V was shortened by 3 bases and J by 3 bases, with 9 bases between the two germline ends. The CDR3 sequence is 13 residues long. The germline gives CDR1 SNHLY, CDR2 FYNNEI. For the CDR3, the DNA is TGTGCCAGCAGTGAGGGGGCAAACTACGAGCAGTACTTC. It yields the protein CASSEGANYEQYF. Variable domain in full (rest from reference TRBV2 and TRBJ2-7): EPEVTQTPSHQVTQMGQEVILRCVPISNHLYFYWYRQILGQKVEFLVSFYNNEISEKSEIFDDQFSVERPDGSNFTLKIRSTKLEDSAMYFCASSEGANYEQYFGPGTRLTVT.

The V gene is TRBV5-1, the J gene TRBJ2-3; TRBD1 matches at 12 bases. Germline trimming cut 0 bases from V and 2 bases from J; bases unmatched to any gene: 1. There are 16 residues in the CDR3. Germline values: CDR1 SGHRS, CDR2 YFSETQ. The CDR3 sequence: CASSLGDRGHTDTQYF. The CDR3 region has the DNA TGCGCCAGCAGCTTGGGGGACAGGGGGCACACAGATACGCAGTATTTT.

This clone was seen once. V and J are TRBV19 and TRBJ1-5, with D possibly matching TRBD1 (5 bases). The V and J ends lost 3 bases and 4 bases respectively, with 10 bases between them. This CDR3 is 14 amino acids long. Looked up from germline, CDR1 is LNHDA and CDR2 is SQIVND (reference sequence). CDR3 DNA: TGTGCCAGTAGTATTACGGGGGGAAATCAGCCCCAGCATTTT. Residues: CASSITGGNQPQHF.

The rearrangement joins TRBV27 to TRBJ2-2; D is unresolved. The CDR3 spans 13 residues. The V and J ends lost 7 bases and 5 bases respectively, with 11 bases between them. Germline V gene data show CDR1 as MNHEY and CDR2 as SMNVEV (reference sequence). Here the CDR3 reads CASTGVATGELFF. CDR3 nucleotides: TGTGCCAGCACAGGCGTGGCGACCGGGGAGCTGTTTTTT.

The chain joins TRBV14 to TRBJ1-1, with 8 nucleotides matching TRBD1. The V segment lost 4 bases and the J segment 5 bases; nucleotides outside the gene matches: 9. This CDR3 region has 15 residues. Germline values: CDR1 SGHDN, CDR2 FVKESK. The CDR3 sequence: CASSPRTGYWTEAFF. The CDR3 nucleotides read TGTGCCAGCAGCCCTAGGACAGGGTATTGGACTGAAGCTTTCTTT.

The chain's CDR3 is CATGLGGPGETQYF. The CDR3, as DNA: TGTGCCACAGGCCTAGGAGGGCCGGGAGAGACCCAGTACTTC. This chain uses TRBV10-3 with TRBJ2-5, with a possible D match to TRBD2 (6 bases). V lost 10 bases, J lost 4 bases, and 19 bases lay in between. The V gene's germline CDR1 is ENHRY and CDR2 SYGVKD. The CDR3 totals 14 residues.